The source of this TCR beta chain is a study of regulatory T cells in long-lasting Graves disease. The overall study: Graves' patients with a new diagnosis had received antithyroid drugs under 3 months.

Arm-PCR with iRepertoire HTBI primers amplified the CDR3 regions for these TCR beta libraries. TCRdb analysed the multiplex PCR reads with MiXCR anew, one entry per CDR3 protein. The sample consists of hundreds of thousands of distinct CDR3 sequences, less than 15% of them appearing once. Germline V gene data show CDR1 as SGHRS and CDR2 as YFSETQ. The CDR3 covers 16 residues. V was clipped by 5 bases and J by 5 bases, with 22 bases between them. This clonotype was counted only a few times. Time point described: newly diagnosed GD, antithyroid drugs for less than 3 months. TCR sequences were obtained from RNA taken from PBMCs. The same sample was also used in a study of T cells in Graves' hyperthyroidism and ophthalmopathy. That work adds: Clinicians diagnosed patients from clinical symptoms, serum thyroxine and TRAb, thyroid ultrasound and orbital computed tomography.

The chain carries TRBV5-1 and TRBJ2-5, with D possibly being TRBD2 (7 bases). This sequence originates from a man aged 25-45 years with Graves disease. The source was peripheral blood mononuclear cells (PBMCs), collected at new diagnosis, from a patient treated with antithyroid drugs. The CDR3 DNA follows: TGCGCCAGCAGAAAACCGCTTGAGGGGGGGATGGAGACCCAGTACTTC. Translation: CASRKPLEGGMETQYF.